The 13 T cell receptor beta chains below were found in one sample sequenced in a study of blood T cell repertoires in COVID-19. This table comes from immunoSEQ multiplex PCR, and its TCRdb copy is limited to in-frame clones, with some not included. Of under 250,000 clones detected, around 81% appear once; the ten largest clones hold about 4%. Material: PBMCs or T cells enriched from blood (not recorded which). The receptors stem from a man aged 25 to 45 with acute COVID-19.

The chain carries TRBV29-1 and TRBJ2-3; maybe TRBD1 (5 bases). CDR3 length: 12 residues. The V end was cut by 6 bases, the J end by 0 bases, with 7 bases between. Per the germline V gene, CDR1 is SQVTM and CDR2 is ANQGSEA. This chain's CDR3 is CSVGASTDTQYF. The CDR3 DNA sequence: TGCAGCGTAGGGGCGAGCACAGATACGCAGTATTTT.

The chain couples TRBV6-5 to TRBJ1-2; 9 bases are a match to TRBD1. The CDR3 has 13 amino acids. Germline values: CDR1 MNHEY, CDR2 SVGAGI. Trimming cost V 8 bases and J 5 bases; bases outside gene matches: 6. The CDR3 loop reads CASGGTGLYGYTF. Here the CDR3 DNA reads TGTGCCAGCGGCGGGACAGGGCTTTATGGCTACACCTTC.

The sample holds a few counts of this clone. This chain links TRBV4-2 with TRBJ2-7; maybe TRBD1 (6 bases). CDR1 and CDR2 from the germline V gene are LGHNA and YNFKEQ. V was shortened by 3 bases and J by 2 bases, with 23 bases between the two germline ends. The CDR3 has 18 residues. CDR3 coding DNA: TGTGCCAGCAGCCAGGAACCTCCCTTGCAGGGGATCGCCTACGAGCAGTACTTC. Amino acid sequence: CASSQEPPLQGIAYEQYF.

The gene calls are TRBV11-2 and TRBJ2-7; 9 bases fit TRBD1. Germline lookup yields CDR1 SGHAT and CDR2 FQNNGV. The ends lost 8 bases at V and 3 bases at J; junction bases unmatched: 8. This CDR3 spans 14 amino acids. As DNA, the CDR3 is TGTGCCAGCCTATCCGGGACAGGGAACTACGAGCAGTACTTC. This translates into CASLSGTGNYEQYF.

The chain couples TRBV6-8 to TRBJ1-1; unclear D gene. CDR3 length: 13 amino acids. The ends were cut back, 3 bases at V and 4 bases at J, with 9 bases in the middle. Germline loops: CDR1 MNHGY, CDR2 SAAAGT. The CDR3 spells CASSYQVGTEAFF. As DNA, the CDR3 is TGTGCCAGCAGTTATCAGGTTGGCACTGAAGCTTTCTTT.

V is TRBV5-1 and J is TRBJ1-3; 7 nucleotides line up with TRBD1. V trimming: 2 bases; J trimming: 0 bases; junction bases outside the gene matches: 8. There are 17 residues in the CDR3. Germline CDR1 and CDR2: SGHRS and YFSETQ. CDR3 sequence reads: CASSFTSDRSSGNTIYF. The CDR3 DNA reads TGCGCCAGCAGCTTCACGTCGGACAGGTCCTCTGGAAACACCATATATTTT.

On this clone itself: Different DNA sequences within this sample yield the same CDR3. The rearrangement uses TRBV18 and TRBJ2-7; possibly TRBD2 for D (5 bases). Trimming pared 3 bases from V and 1 base from J, leaving 10 bases between. The length of the CDR3 is 14 residues. Germline CDR1 is KGHSH and CDR2 is LQKENI. CDR3 sequence: CASSPSGGSYEQYF. CDR3 coding DNA: TGTGCCAGCTCACCGTCCGGAGGATCCTACGAGCAGTACTTC.

The chain is built from TRBV27 and TRBJ1-1; tentative D call: TRBD1 (5 bases). This CDR3 is 14 amino acids long. V was shortened by 1 base and J by 4 bases, with 10 bases between the two germline ends. Germline V gene sequence: CDR1 MNHEY, CDR2 SMNVEV (reference sequence). DNA for the CDR3: TGTGCCAGCAGTTTATATGGGGCTAGCACTGAAGCTTTCTTT. As protein: CASSLYGASTEAFF.

This clone was recorded once. This chain connects TRBV11-2 to TRBJ1-1; 8 nucleotides agree with TRBD1. CDR1 and CDR2 from the germline V gene are SGHAT and FQNNGV. The V segment lost 5 bases and the J segment 10 bases; nucleotides outside the gene matches: 6. The CDR3 has 12 residues. The CDR3 is CASSLGQGVAFF. The CDR3 DNA is TGTGCCAGCAGCCTCGGACAGGGAGTAGCTTTCTTT.

This rearrangement joins TRBV2 to TRBJ1-1; D is undetermined. CDR1 and CDR2 (germline): SNHLY, FYNNEI. The CDR3 contains 13 residues. The V end lost 2 bases, the J end lost 7 bases, and 11 bases lay between the germline ends. CDR3 amino acids: CASSELEQYEAFF. As DNA, the CDR3 is TGTGCCAGCAGTGAACTGGAGCAATATGAAGCTTTCTTT.

V is TRBV9 and J is TRBJ1-3; D possibly corresponds to TRBD1 (5 bases). Germline V gene sequence: CDR1 SGDLS, CDR2 YYNGEE. V lost 2 bases, J lost 1 base, and 13 bases lay in between. The CDR3 is 16 residues long. The DNA of the CDR3 is TGTGCCAGCAGCGTTGGGCAGGGCCTGTCTGGAAACACCATATATTTT. Its protein is CASSVGQGLSGNTIYF.

In this sample, this clone turned up once. This chain joins TRBV7-2 and TRBJ2-4; D possibly corresponds to TRBD1 (5 bases). The CDR3 contains 13 residues. The germline CDR1 and CDR2 sequences are SGHTA and FQGNSA. Trimming pared 8 bases from V and 6 bases from J, leaving 14 bases between. CDR3 nucleotides: TGTGCCAGCGGGGCGCCGGCCGCAAACATTCAGTACTTC. Protein: CASGAPAANIQYF.

In DNA form, the CDR3 reads TGTGCCAGCAGTGCCTTTGAGGGCTACACCTTC. Translated: CASSAFEGYTF. The chain carries TRBV12-3 or TRBV12-4 and TRBJ1-2; D gene ambiguous. The CDR3 totals 11 residues. The V and J ends lost 5 bases and 8 bases respectively, with 9 bases between them.